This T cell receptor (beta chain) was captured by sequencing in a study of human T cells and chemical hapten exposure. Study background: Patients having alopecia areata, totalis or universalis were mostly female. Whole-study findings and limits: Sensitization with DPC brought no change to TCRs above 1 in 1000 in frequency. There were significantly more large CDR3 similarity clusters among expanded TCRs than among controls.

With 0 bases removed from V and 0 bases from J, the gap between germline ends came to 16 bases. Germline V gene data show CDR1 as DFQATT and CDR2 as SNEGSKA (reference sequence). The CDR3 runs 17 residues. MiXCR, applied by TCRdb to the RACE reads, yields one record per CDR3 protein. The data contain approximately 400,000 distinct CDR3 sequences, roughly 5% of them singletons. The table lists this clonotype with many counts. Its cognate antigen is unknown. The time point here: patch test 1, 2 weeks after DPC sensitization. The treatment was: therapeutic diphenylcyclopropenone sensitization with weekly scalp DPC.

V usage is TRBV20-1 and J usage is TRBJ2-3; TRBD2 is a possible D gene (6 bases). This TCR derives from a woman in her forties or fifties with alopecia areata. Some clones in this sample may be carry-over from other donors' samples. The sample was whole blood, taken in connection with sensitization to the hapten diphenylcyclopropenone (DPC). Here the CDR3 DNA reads TGCAGTGCTAGAGAGCCCCTAGGGGCGGGGAGCACAGATACGCAGTATTTT. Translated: CSAREPLGAGSTDTQYF.